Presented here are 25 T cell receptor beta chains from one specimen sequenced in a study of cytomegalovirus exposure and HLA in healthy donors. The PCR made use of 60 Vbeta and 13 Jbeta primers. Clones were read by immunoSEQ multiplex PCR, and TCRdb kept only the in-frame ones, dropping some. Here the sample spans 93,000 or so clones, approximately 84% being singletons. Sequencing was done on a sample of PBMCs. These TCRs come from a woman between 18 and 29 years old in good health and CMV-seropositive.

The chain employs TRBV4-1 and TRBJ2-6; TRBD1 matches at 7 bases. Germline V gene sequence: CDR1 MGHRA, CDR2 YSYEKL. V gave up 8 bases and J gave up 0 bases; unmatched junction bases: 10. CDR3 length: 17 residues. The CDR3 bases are TGCGCCAGCCTCGGACAGGCCTCGTTCTCTGGGGCCAACGTCCTGACTTTC. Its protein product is CASLGQASFSGANVLTF.

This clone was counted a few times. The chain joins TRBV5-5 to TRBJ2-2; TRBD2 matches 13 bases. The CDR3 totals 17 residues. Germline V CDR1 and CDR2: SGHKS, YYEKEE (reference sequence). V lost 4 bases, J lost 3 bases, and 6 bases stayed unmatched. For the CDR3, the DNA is TGTGCCAGCAGCCGAACCGGGACTAGCGGGGACACCGGGGAGCTGTTTTTT. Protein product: CASSRTGTSGDTGELFF.

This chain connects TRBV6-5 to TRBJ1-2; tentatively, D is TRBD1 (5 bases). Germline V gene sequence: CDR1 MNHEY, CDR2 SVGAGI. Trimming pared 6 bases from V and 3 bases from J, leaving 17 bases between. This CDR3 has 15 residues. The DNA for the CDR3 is TGTGCCAGCAGCAATCAGGGCGGTCTAGACTATGGCTACACCTTC. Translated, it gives CASSNQGGLDYGYTF.

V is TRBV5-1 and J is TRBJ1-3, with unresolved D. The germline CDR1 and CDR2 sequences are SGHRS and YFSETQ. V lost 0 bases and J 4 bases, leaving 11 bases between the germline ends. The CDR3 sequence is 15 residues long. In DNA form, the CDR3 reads TGCGCCAGCAGCTTGGGAAACTCGGAGGGAAACACCATATATTTT. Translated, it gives CASSLGNSEGNTIYF.

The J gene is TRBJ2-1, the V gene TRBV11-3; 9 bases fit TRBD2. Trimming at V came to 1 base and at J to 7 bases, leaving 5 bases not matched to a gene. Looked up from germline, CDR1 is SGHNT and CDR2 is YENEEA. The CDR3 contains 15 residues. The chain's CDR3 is CASSLGGRARNEQFF. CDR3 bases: TGTGCCAGCAGCTTAGGCGGGAGGGCCAGGAATGAGCAGTTCTTC.

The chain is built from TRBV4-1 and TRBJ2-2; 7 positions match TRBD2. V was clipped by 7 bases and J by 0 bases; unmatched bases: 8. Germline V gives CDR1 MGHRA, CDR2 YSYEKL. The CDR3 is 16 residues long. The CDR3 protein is CASNPGLAANTGELFF. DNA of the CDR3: TGCGCCAGCAACCCGGGGCTAGCGGCGAACACCGGGGAGCTGTTTTTT.

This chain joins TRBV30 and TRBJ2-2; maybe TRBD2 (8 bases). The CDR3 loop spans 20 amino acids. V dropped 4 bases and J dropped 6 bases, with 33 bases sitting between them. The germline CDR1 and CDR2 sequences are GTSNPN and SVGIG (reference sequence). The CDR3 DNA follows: TGTGCCTGGACCACACCCCAGGGGGGGAAGACTAGCGTGAGGGCCGGGGAGCTGTTTTTT. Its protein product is CAWTTPQGGKTSVRAGELFF.

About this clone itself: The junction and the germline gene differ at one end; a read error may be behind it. The DNA of the CDR3 is TGTGCTAGCAGCCCCACAATGAACACCGGGGAGCTGTTTTTT. Its protein product is CASSPTMNTGELFF. This rearrangement joins TRBV7-7 to TRBJ2-2, with unresolved D. Germline V gives CDR1 SSHAT, CDR2 FNYEAQ (reference sequence). This CDR3 contains 14 residues.

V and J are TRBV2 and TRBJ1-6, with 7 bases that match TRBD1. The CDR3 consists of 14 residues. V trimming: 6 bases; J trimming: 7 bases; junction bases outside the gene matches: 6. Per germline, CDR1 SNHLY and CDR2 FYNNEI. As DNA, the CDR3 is TGTGCCAGCAGACAAAGACAGGGAAATTCACCCCTCCACTTT. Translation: CASRQRQGNSPLHF.

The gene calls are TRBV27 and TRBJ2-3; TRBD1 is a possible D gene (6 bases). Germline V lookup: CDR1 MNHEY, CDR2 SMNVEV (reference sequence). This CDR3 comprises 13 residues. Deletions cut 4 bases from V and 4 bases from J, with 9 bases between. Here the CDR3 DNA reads TGTGCCAGCAGTTCCAGGGGAGCAGATACGCAGTATTTT. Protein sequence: CASSSRGADTQYF.

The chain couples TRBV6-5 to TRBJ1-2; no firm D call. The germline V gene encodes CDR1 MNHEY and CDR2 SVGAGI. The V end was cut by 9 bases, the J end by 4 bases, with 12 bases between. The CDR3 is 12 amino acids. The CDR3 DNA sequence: TGTGCCAGTCGTCAGGCTCTCTATGGCTACACCTTC. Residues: CASRQALYGYTF.

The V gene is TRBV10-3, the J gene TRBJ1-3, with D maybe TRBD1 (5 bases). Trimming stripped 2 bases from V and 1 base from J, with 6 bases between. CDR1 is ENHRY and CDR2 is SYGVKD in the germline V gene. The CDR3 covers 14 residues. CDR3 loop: CAISERGSGNTIYF. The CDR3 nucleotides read TGTGCCATCAGTGAGAGGGGTTCTGGAAACACCATATATTTT.

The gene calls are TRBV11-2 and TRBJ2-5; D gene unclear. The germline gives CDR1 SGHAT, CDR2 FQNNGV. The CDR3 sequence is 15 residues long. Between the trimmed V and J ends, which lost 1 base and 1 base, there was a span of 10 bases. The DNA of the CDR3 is TGTGCCAGCAGCTTAGTAGGAGCAGTCCAAGAGACCCAGTACTTC. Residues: CASSLVGAVQETQYF.

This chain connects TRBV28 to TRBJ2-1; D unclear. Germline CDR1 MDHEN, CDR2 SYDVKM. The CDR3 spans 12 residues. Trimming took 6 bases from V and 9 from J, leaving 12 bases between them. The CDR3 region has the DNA TGTGCCAGCAGACCGACAAATGGTGAGCAGTTCTTC. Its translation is CASRPTNGEQFF.

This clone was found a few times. The chain's CDR3 is CASTDRGNTEAFF. DNA of the CDR3: TGTGCCAGCACTGACAGGGGGAACACTGAAGCTTTCTTT. The rearrangement uses TRBV27 and TRBJ1-1; 8 nucleotides line up with TRBD1. Trimming removed 7 bases from V and 1 base from J; junction bases left unmatched: 2. The germline V gene encodes CDR1 MNHEY and CDR2 SMNVEV (reference sequence). This CDR3 region has 13 residues.

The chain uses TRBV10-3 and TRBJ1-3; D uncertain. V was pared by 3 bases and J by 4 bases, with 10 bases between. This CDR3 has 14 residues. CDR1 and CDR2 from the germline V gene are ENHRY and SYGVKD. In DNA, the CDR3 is TGTGCCATCAGTGACGGGGTCCTAGGAAACACCATATATTTT. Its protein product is CAISDGVLGNTIYF.

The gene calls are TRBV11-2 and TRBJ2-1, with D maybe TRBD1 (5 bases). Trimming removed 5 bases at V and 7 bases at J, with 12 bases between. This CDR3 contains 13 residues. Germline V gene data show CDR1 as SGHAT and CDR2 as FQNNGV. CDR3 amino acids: CASSKGLRNEQFF. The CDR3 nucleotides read TGTGCCAGCAGCAAGGGGCTTCGGAATGAGCAGTTCTTC.

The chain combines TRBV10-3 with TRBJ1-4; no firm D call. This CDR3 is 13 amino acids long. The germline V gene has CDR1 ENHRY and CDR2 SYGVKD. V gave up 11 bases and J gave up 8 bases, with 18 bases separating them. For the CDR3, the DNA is TGTGCCGCTAGGGAAGAGTCGGGGGAAAAACTGTTTTTT. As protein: CAAREESGEKLFF.

The chain's CDR3 is CASRPGVAGAGEQYF. The CDR3, as DNA: TGTGCCAGCAGACCAGGGGTAGCAGGGGCAGGCGAGCAGTACTTC. The V gene is TRBV11-2, the J gene TRBJ2-7, with D perhaps TRBD1 (6 bases). The V and J ends lost 6 bases and 6 bases respectively, with 21 bases between them. The germline V gene has CDR1 SGHAT and CDR2 FQNNGV. This CDR3 contains 15 residues. Drawing the rest from reference TRBV11-2 and TRBJ2-7, the complete variable domain is EAGVAQSPRYKIIEKRQSVAFWCNPISGHATLYWYQQILGQGPKLLIQFQNNGVVDDSQLPKDRFSAERLKGVDSTLKIQPAKLEDSAVYLCASRPGVAGAGEQYFGPGTRLTVT.

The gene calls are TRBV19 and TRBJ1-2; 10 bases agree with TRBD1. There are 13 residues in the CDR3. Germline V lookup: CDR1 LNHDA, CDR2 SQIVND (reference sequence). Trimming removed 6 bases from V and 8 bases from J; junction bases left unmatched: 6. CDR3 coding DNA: TGTGCCAGTAGACAGGGACAGGGGATGGGCTACACCTTC. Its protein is CASRQGQGMGYTF.

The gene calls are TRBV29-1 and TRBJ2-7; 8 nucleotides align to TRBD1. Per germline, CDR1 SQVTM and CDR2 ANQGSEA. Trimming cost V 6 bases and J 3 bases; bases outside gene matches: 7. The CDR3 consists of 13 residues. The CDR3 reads CSVLTGADYEQYF. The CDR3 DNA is TGCAGCGTATTGACAGGGGCCGACTACGAGCAGTACTTC.

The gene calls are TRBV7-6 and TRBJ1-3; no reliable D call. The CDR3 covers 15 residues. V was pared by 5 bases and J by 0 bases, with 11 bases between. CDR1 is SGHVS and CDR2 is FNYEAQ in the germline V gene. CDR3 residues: CASSETPSSGNTIYF. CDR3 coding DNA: TGTGCCAGCAGCGAGACACCGAGCTCTGGAAACACCATATATTTT.

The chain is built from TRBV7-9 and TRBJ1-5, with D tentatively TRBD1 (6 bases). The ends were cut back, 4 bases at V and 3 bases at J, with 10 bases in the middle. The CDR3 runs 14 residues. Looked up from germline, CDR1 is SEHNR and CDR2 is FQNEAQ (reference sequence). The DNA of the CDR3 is TGTGCCAGCAGCTCATACAGGGACAATCAGCCCCAGCATTTT. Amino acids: CASSSYRDNQPQHF. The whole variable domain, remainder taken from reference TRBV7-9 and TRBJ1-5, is DTGVSQNPRHKITKRGQNVTFRCDPISEHNRLYWYRQTLGQGPEFLTYFQNEAQLEKSRLLSDRFSAERPKGSFSTLEIQRTEQGDSAMYLCASSSYRDNQPQHFGDGTRLSIL.

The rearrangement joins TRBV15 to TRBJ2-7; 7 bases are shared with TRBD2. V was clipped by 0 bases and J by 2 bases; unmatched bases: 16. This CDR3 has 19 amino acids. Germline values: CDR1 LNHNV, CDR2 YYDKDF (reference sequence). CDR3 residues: CATSRDRNGGEGRAYEQYF. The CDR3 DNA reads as TGTGCCACCAGCAGAGATAGGAACGGAGGCGAGGGGAGGGCCTACGAGCAGTACTTC.

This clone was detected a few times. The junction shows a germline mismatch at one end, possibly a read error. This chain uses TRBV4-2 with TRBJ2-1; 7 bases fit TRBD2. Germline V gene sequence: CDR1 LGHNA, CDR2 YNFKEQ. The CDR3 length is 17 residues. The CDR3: CASSQDLRGSSSNEQFF. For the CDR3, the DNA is TGTGCCAGCAGCCAAGATCTTCGCGGGAGTTCCTCCAATGAGCAGTTCTTC.